This T cell receptor (beta chain) emerged from a study of blood T cell repertoires in COVID-19. TCRdb's copy holds only in-frame clones and misses some; the assay was immunoSEQ multiplex PCR. Among some 70,000 clones listed, around 84% were seen once. Trimming took 5 bases from V and 5 from J, leaving 18 bases between them. In germline, CDR1 is SGHVS, CDR2 FNYEAQ. The CDR3 length is 15 residues. The receptor's source is a man in his fifties with active COVID-19. The V and J genes are TRBV7-6 and TRBJ1-1; unclear D gene. The sequenced sample was peripheral blood. CDR3 nucleotide sequence: TGTGCCAGCAGCCCGTTCTCCGGGGTCAAGACTGAAGCTTTCTTT. This encodes CASSPFSGVKTEAFF.